This TCR beta chain was retrieved from a study of T-cell memory formation after mild COVID-19. TCRdb recomputed calls from the 5' RACE reads with MiXCR, one row per CDR3 protein. The sample records 550,000 to 600,000 distinct CDR3 sequences, 15% to 20% being singletons. The CDR3 totals 15 residues. Germline CDR1 and CDR2: MNHNS and SASEGT. Trimming took 2 bases from V and 5 from J; bases not matched to a gene: 4. Sequenced sample: PBMCs or a T cell subset sorted from them (not recorded which). The clonotype comes from an adult woman who had mild COVID-19 (a few samples of this study predate the infection). Cell type and time point are not known. The chain employs TRBV6-1 and TRBJ2-1; 9 positions agree with TRBD1. Here the CDR3 reads CASSERDREDNEQFF. As DNA, the CDR3 is TGTGCCAGCAGTGAACGGGACAGGGAGGACAATGAGCAGTTCTTC.